This T cell receptor beta chain derives from a study of shared clonotypes between healthy human individuals. Study conclusions and caveats: Non-shared clonotypes displayed generation probabilities falling below those of clonotypes present in all four donors.

CD45RO-negative cells were positively selected for CCR7, leaving out terminally differentiated effector memory CD45RA+ cells. Germline V CDR1 and CDR2: GTSNPN, SVGIG (reference sequence). The V gene lost 5 bases and the J gene lost 14 bases, with 15 bases spanning the gap. This CDR3 spans 11 amino acids. In the case of this clone: No antigen is known for it.

Replicate sorted-subset PCRs were loaded with 150 to 250 ng DNA, 29,000 or so T cell genomes. Methods used by the authors: Filtering differed for immunoSEQ, which gave only junction sequences without quality scores. Profiling relied on immunoSEQ multiplex PCR, and the TCRdb table lists in-frame clones only, not all of them. That table furnishes V, J and clone size, whereas the DNA furnished D and trimming. This sample has about 2 million clones, with around 96% found just once. The chain has TRBV30 and TRBJ1-4, with D perhaps matching TRBD1 (6 bases). Sequencing input: naive CD8+ T cells sorted from blood. The receptor's source is a man between 18 and 35 years old in good health. CDR3 in DNA: TGTGCCTGGGGCTGGGGTAGGGGGCTGTTTTTT. Protein product: CAWGWGRGLFF.